The rows below give T cell receptor beta chains drawn from one sample of a study of human T cells and chemical hapten exposure. MiXCR, run by TCRdb on the RACE reads, gives a single entry per CDR3 protein. The sample contains 150,000 to 200,000 distinct CDR3 sequences, approximately 14% of which appear only once. Here the sequenced sample was whole blood, taken in connection with sensitization to the hapten diphenylcyclopropenone (DPC). The origin of the receptors is a woman in her twenties or thirties with alopecia areata. Some clones in this sample may be carry-over from other donors' samples. The CDR3 runs from the conserved cysteine through the conserved F or W. The D gene is left open where the match is weak. A row's size may be missing; if present it is once, few, many or a size class.

>TRBJ1-1|TRBV28|NA|NA
TGTGCCAGCAGGCCACAGGGTGTAACTGAAGCTTTCTTT
CASRPQGVTEAFF
>TRBJ1-1|TRBV29-1|few|NA
TGCAGCGTTGTTGGGGGGGACACTGAAGCTTTCTTT
CSVVGGDTEAFF
>TRBJ2-2|TRBV7-6|few|TRBD1
TGTGCCAGCAGCTTCTCAGGGGGCACCGGGGAGCTGTTTTTT
CASSFSGGTGELFF
>TRBJ1-2|TRBV28|NA|NA
TGTGCCAGCAGTCCCCGACGTACCCTGGGAGGCTACACCTTC
CASSPRRTLGGYTF
>TRBJ1-1|TRBV25-1|few|TRBD1
TGTGCCAGCAGTGCCCGGACAGGGTACGGTGAAGCTTTCTTT
CASSARTGYGEAFF
>TRBJ2-1|TRBV2|few|TRBD1
TGTGCCAGCAGATACAGGGGGCCCTCTCCCTACAATGAGCAGTTCTTC
CASRYRGPSPYNEQFF
>TRBJ2-7|TRBV2|few|TRBD1
TGTGCCAGCAGGGGACGTCCGGGACAGGGTCATTACGAGCAGTACTTC
CASRGRPGQGHYEQYF
>TRBJ1-1|TRBV29-1|NA|NA
TGCAGCGTTGGTTATGGGTTTATTTCTGAAGCTTTCTTT
CSVGYGFISEAFF
>TRBJ1-2|TRBV4-3|NA|NA
TGCGCCAGCAGCCAAGAAACCGGGGGATATGGCTACACCTTC
CASSQETGGYGYTF
>TRBJ1-1|TRBV4-3|NA|NA
TGCGCCAGCAGCCAAGAGGGCGGGAGAGGCACTGAAGCTTTCTTT
CASSQEGGRGTEAFF
>TRBJ2-7|TRBV4-1|NA|NA
TGCGCCAGCAGCCAAGTGGGCCGGTCCTACGAGCAGTACTTC
CASSQVGRSYEQYF
>TRBJ2-5|TRBV23-1|NA|NA
TGCGCCAGATACAGCGTCTGGGAGGAGGAGACCCAGTACTTC
CARYSVWEEETQYF
>TRBJ1-2|TRBV29-1|NA|TRBD1
TGCAGCGCCTCGACAGGGGATGGCTATGGCTACACCTTC
CSASTGDGYGYTF
>TRBJ1-5|TRBV25-1|many|NA
TGTGCCAGCAGTTCCCGCCTTCAACCGCATCAGCCCCAGCATTTT
CASSSRLQPHQPQHF
>TRBJ2-5|TRBV11-2|few|NA
TGTGCCAGCAGCCACTCTAGCCCCCAAGAGACCCAGTACTTC
CASSHSSPQETQYF
>TRBJ1-1|TRBV7-9|many|NA
TGTGCCAGCAGCTTAGCCGCCAGAAACACTGAAGCTTTCTTT
CASSLAARNTEAFF
>TRBJ2-1|TRBV9|NA|TRBD2
TGTGCCAGCAGCGTATCTAGCGGAAACAATGAGCAGTTCTTC
CASSVSSGNNEQFF
>TRBJ2-4|TRBV4-3|NA|NA
TGCGCCAGCAGAAAGCTGAGGCAAGCCCGGAACATTCAGTACTTC
CASRKLRQARNIQYF
>TRBJ2-3|TRBV11-2|NA|NA
TGTGCCAGCAGCTTACAGACCACAGATACGCAGTATTTT
CASSLQTTDTQYF
>TRBJ2-7|TRBV25-1|few|NA
TGTGCCTACAAAAAAACAGAACCATTGATCTCCTACGAGCAGTACTTC
CAYKKTEPLISYEQYF
>TRBJ1-1|TRBV3-1|many|TRBD1
TGTGCCAGCAGCCAAGATTCCGGGACAGGGGGGAGAGCTTTCTTT
CASSQDSGTGGRAFF
>TRBJ1-1|TRBV6-2/TRBV6-3|few|NA
TGTGCCAGCAGTTTGGGGTTTGAAGCTTTCTTT
CASSLGFEAFF
>TRBJ2-3|TRBV5-1|NA|NA
TGCGCCAGCAGCTTCCCAGCGGGCCCCACAGATACGCAGTATTTT
CASSFPAGPTDTQYF
>TRBJ1-6|TRBV12-3/TRBV12-4|NA|NA
TGTGCCAGCAGTTTGGCACGGGGGTCCAATTCACCCCTCCACTTT
CASSLARGSNSPLHF
>TRBJ1-1|TRBV28|few|NA
TGTGCCAGCAGTTCCCCGGGACGGACCCCTTTTGAAGCTTTCTTT
CASSSPGRTPFEAFF
>TRBJ2-1|TRBV30|many|NA
TGTGCCTGGAGTGTACAAGGAGCGGCGGTCTACAATGAGCAGTTCTTC
CAWSVQGAAVYNEQFF
>TRBJ1-5|TRBV19|NA|NA
TGTGCCAGTAGCCCCACTCACGGACAGCCCCAGCATTTT
CASSPTHGQPQHF
>TRBJ2-5|TRBV5-1|few|TRBD1
TGCGCCAGCAGCTTTGTACAGGGGGGCCAAGAGACCCAGTACTTC
CASSFVQGGQETQYF